These 10 T cell receptor beta chains share one sample of origin, sequenced in a study of blood T cell repertoires in COVID-19. Sequencing used immunoSEQ multiplex PCR; TCRdb keeps in-frame clones, though not all of them. The table includes 140,000 to 150,000 clones, 80% to 90% detected once. Specimen: peripheral blood. The receptor source for this set is a man aged 55 to 70 with active or convalescent COVID-19.

The V call is TRBV7-2, the J call TRBJ2-1, with 13 nucleotides matching TRBD2. With V trimmed by 5 bases and J by 2 bases, 9 bases remained unmatched. The CDR3 length is 18 residues. Germline V gives CDR1 SGHTA, CDR2 FQGNSA. The CDR3 reads CASSRIGTSGTAYNEQFF. DNA for the CDR3: TGTGCCAGCAGCCGTATCGGGACTAGCGGGACCGCCTACAATGAGCAGTTCTTC.

The rearrangement joins TRBV7-7 to TRBJ2-5; 10 bases map to TRBD2. Trimming removed 5 bases from V and 3 bases from J; junction bases left unmatched: 3. CDR3 length: 14 amino acids. CDR1 is SSHAT and CDR2 is FNYEAQ in the germline V gene (reference sequence). CDR3 nucleotides: TGTGCCAGCAGCGTCGGACTAGCGGAAGAGACCCAGTACTTC. The encoded protein is CASSVGLAEETQYF.

The chain uses TRBV4-2 and TRBJ2-3, with 9 bases lining up with TRBD2. Trimming cost V 2 bases and J 4 bases; bases outside gene matches: 7. Germline V gene data show CDR1 as LGHNA and CDR2 as YNFKEQ. The CDR3 totals 16 residues. CDR3 DNA sequence: TGTGCCAGCAGCCAATCGATAGCGGGAGTGGCAGATACGCAGTATTTT. Its translation is CASSQSIAGVADTQYF.

The rearrangement links TRBV6-5 to TRBJ2-7, with 9 nucleotides matching TRBD2. CDR1 is MNHEY, CDR2 SVGAGI, per germline. CDR3 size: 13 residues. Trimming removed 7 bases from V and 12 bases from J; junction bases left unmatched: 13. In DNA form, the CDR3 reads TGTGCCAGCACCCTAAGGGATAGCGGGAGCCTGTACGTC. This sequence encodes CASTLRDSGSLYV.

The chain carries TRBV6-1 and TRBJ2-1; 7 nucleotides align to TRBD2. In germline, CDR1 is MNHNS, CDR2 SASEGT. This CDR3 is 16 amino acids long. Trimming cost V 2 bases and J 9 bases; bases outside gene matches: 13. In DNA, the CDR3 is TGTGCCAGCAGTGAAAGCAACCTGGCGGGAGTGATTGAGCAGTTCTTC. It codes for CASSESNLAGVIEQFF.

The CDR3 sequence is CASSLGGRGNLREGYTF. The DNA of the CDR3 is TGTGCCAGCAGCTTAGGCGGCAGGGGAAACCTCAGGGAGGGCTACACCTTC. The chain uses TRBV7-8 and TRBJ1-2, with D maybe TRBD1 (6 bases). The germline V gene has CDR1 SGHVS and CDR2 FQNEAQ. Trimming shortened V by 1 base and J by 8 bases, and 23 bases separated the two germline ends. The CDR3 is 17 amino acids.

V and J are TRBV19 and TRBJ1-4, with 9 bases matching TRBD1. The V segment lost 5 bases and the J segment 2 bases; nucleotides outside the gene matches: 0. The CDR3 extends over 14 amino acids. Germline CDR1 LNHDA, CDR2 SQIVND (reference sequence). For the CDR3, the DNA is TGTGCCAGTAGTGGACAGGGGACTAATGAAAAACTGTTTTTT. Translation: CASSGQGTNEKLFF.

V and J are TRBV9 and TRBJ2-5; D is ambiguous. Per germline, CDR1 SGDLS and CDR2 YYNGEE. The CDR3 runs to 15 residues. V was trimmed by 0 bases and J by 2 bases, leaving 11 bases between them. The CDR3 here is CASSVVSVPQETQYF. Here the CDR3 DNA reads TGTGCCAGCAGCGTAGTGTCAGTTCCGCAAGAGACCCAGTACTTC.

The V call is TRBV19, the J call TRBJ1-1, with D possibly matching TRBD1 (6 bases). The CDR3 runs to 16 residues. Trimming cost V 7 bases and J 7 bases, with 25 bases left between them. Germline V gives CDR1 LNHDA, CDR2 SQIVND (reference sequence). The CDR3 is CASKTRRQARLGEAFF. Here the CDR3 DNA reads TGTGCCAGTAAAACCCGCCGACAGGCAAGGCTAGGTGAAGCTTTCTTT.

The V call is TRBV18, the J call TRBJ2-2, with 7 bases lining up with TRBD1. J lost 2 bases, V lost 6 bases, and 6 bases had no gene match. Germline V gene data show CDR1 as KGHSH and CDR2 as LQKENI. The CDR3 spans 15 residues. CDR3 sequence: CASSPGTVNTGELFF. CDR3 nucleotides: TGTGCCAGCTCGCCCGGGACAGTTAACACCGGGGAGCTGTTTTTT.